This T cell receptor (beta chain) stems from a study of cytomegalovirus exposure and HLA in healthy donors. Study summary: The same platform was used for the roughly 130 validation repertoires and the approximately 670 first-cohort repertoires, a later analysis reported. Overall study findings and caveats: Cytomegalovirus association was assigned to some 160 TCR beta chains. There were some public TCRs occurring in many donors, but most TCR sequences were rare.

CDR1 and CDR2 (germline): MNHEY, SVGAGI. V was clipped by 0 bases and J by 0 bases, with 6 bases between them. The CDR3 loop spans 16 amino acids. Here immunoSEQ multiplex PCR was the method, and the copy in TCRdb shows in-frame clones only, minus some. The data contain 180,000 or so clones, approximately 86% of them singletons. Turning to this clone: Antigen unknown.

The chain combines TRBV6-5 with TRBJ1-6; D unresolved. Sequenced input: PBMCs. This clonotype was obtained from a man aged 30 to 39 in good health and CMV-seropositive. This chain's CDR3 is CASSYSVSSYNSPLHF. The CDR3 coding sequence is TGTGCCAGCAGTTACTCCGTCAGCTCCTATAATTCACCCCTCCACTTT.